These T cell receptor beta chains were read from a single sample in a study of regulatory and conventional T cells in RAG deficiency. Sequenced by immunoSEQ multiplex PCR; TCRdb stores in-frame clones only, minus some. The sample consists of more than 5,000 clones, around 93% of them appearing once. Sample: CD8+ T cells sorted from blood. The receptors originated from a human donor with RAG deficiency presenting as severe combined immunodeficiency. CDR3s include the opening cysteine and the closing phenylalanine or tryptophan. D genes are given only for firm matches. A row's size may be missing; if present it is once, few, many or a size class.

D | J | V | size | DNA | CDR3
NA | TRBJ2-7 | TRBV4-1 | NA | TGCGCCAGCAGCCCCACACCCGGACCAACTGGGCAGTACTTC | CASSPTPGPTGQYF
NA | TRBJ2-7 | TRBV27 | NA | TGTGCCAGCAGTTTTGGAGGGAGAGGCTACGAGCAGTACTTC | CASSFGGRGYEQYF
TRBD2 | TRBJ2-3 | TRBV5-1 | NA | TGCGCCAGCAGCCCGGGACTAGCGGGAAGGGCAGATACGCAGTATTTT | CASSPGLAGRADTQYF
TRBD1 | TRBJ2-7 | TRBV4-1 | NA | TGCGCCAGCAGTCGGACAGGTCGCGAGCAGTACTTC | CASSRTGREQYF
NA | TRBJ2-2 | TRBV11-2 | NA | TGTGCCAGCAGCCCCCCAGGGCAGCCCGGGGAGCTGTTTTTT | CASSPPGQPGELFF
NA | TRBJ2-3 | TRBV6-6 | NA | TGTGCCAGCAGTTACCTCCGGGTCTCTAGCACAGATACGCAGTATTTT | CASSYLRVSSTDTQYF
TRBD1 | TRBJ2-2 | TRBV12-5 | NA | TGTGCTAGTGGTTTGGTATTGGACAGGGCCGGCGGGGAGCTGTTTTTT | CASGLVLDRAGGELFF
NA | TRBJ2-6 | TRBV5-6 | NA | TGTGCCAGCAGCTTCGACAGGCTCTCTGGGGCCAACGTCCTGACTTTC | CASSFDRLSGANVLTF
TRBD1 | TRBJ1-1 | TRBV28 | NA | TGTGCCAGCAGGGGACAGGTAATGAACACTGAAGCTTTCTTT | CASRGQVMNTEAFF
NA | TRBJ2-7 | TRBV7-3 | NA | TGTGCCAGCAGCTCCTACGAGCAGTACTTC | CASSSYEQYF
TRBD1 | TRBJ1-1 | TRBV19 | NA | TGTGCCAGTAGTATCGGACAGGGAAACACTGAAGCTTTCTTT | CASSIGQGNTEAFF
NA | TRBJ2-2 | TRBV19 | once | TGTGCCAGTAGTATAGATGAGGGACGGCCGAACACCGGGGAGCTGTTTTTT | CASSIDEGRPNTGELFF
NA | TRBJ2-5 | TRBV7-9 | NA | TGTGCCAGCAGCTTCCGGGACCGAGGAGACCAAGAGACCCAGTACTTC | CASSFRDRGDQETQYF
NA | TRBJ2-2 | TRBV12-5 | NA | TGTGCTGAGTATCGGGTCACCGGGGAGCTGTTTTTT | CAEYRVTGELFF
TRBD1 | TRBJ2-7 | TRBV10-3 | NA | TGTGCCATCAGTGGCTCCCAGACAGGGGGCTACGAGCAGTACTTC | CAISGSQTGGYEQYF
NA | TRBJ2-2 | TRBV9 | NA | TGTGCCAGCAGCGTAGTCACCGGGGAGCTGTTTTTT | CASSVVTGELFF
NA | TRBJ2-5 | TRBV6-1 | NA | TGTGCCAGCAGCCAGGGGGGCCCAGAGACCCAGTACTTC | CASSQGGPETQYF
NA | TRBJ1-2 | TRBV7-8 | NA | TGTGCCAGCAGCTTAGGGGCTGCTAACTATGGCTACACCTTC | CASSLGAANYGYTF
NA | TRBJ2-7 | TRBV10-3 | NA | TGTGCCATCAGGGACAGTTCCTACGAGCAGTACTTC | CAIRDSSYEQYF
NA | TRBJ1-1 | TRBV7-9 | NA | TGTGCCAGCAGCTTACAGTCCATGAACACTGAAGCTTTCTTT | CASSLQSMNTEAFF
NA | TRBJ1-2 | TRBV28 | NA | TGTGCCAGCAGTTTAGCCCCAGACAGGAACTATGGCTACACCTTC | CASSLAPDRNYGYTF
NA | TRBJ1-2 | TRBV27 | once | TGTGCCAGCAGTTTAGGGGGAATCTATGGCTACACCTTC | CASSLGGIYGYTF
NA | TRBJ2-1 | TRBV27 | NA | TGTGCCAGCAGCCTCGGCATGGCCAATGAGCAGTTCTTC | CASSLGMANEQFF
TRBD1 | TRBJ2-7 | TRBV27 | NA | TGTGCCAGCGGGACAGGCTTCTACGAGCAGTACTTC | CASGTGFYEQYF
NA | TRBJ2-5 | TRBV29-1 | once | TGCAGCGTGGCCTGGACAGCCCATCAGACCCAGTACTTC | CSVAWTAHQTQYF
NA | TRBJ2-5 | TRBV27 | NA | TGTGCCAGCAGTTTTGGTCTGTCTGGGGAGACCCAGTACTTC | CASSFGLSGETQYF
NA | TRBJ2-7 | TRBV9 | NA | TGTGCCAGCAGCGTAGGGGCTGGCTACGAGCAGTACTTC | CASSVGAGYEQYF
NA | TRBJ2-3 | TRBV4-1 | NA | TGCGCCAGCAGCCAAGATCGGGGCCACTCCGGAGATACGCAGTATTTT | CASSQDRGHSGDTQYF
NA | TRBJ2-5 | TRBV6-6 | NA | TGTGCCAGCAGTACCTCGCCAGGGCGAGAGACCCAGTACTTC | CASSTSPGRETQYF
NA | TRBJ2-7 | TRBV9 | NA | TGTGCCAGCAGCGTAGTGGAGGGCTACGAGCAGTACTTC | CASSVVEGYEQYF
TRBD1 | TRBJ2-1 | TRBV7-2 | NA | TGTGCCAGCAGCTTAGACGGGACAGGGGTTCTCGATGAGCAGTTCTTC | CASSLDGTGVLDEQFF
NA | TRBJ2-5 | TRBV27 | NA | TGTGCCAGCAGTGGGGCTAGAGGGAGGGAGACCCAGTACTTC | CASSGARGRETQYF
NA | TRBJ1-4 | TRBV5-1 | NA | TGCGCCAGCAGCTTGACAGGGCTTAATGAAAAACTGTTTTTT | CASSLTGLNEKLFF
TRBD1 | TRBJ2-1 | TRBV28 | NA | TGTGCCAGCAGTCACGGGACAGGGCGCTACAATGAGCAGTTCTTC | CASSHGTGRYNEQFF
NA | TRBJ2-4 | TRBV7-8 | NA | TGTGCCAGCAGCTTAGTACCGCCTAAAAACATTCAGTACTTC | CASSLVPPKNIQYF
TRBD1 | TRBJ2-4 | TRBV27 | NA | TGTGCCAGCAGTTCGGGACAGGGGGCGACCCTAGCCAAAAACATTCAGTACTTC | CASSSGQGATLAKNIQYF
TRBD2 | TRBJ2-5 | TRBV7-8 | NA | TGTGCCAGCAGCTCAGGGGGCGGACTAGCGGGAGAGACCCAGTACTTC | CASSSGGGLAGETQYF
TRBD1 | TRBJ1-3 | TRBV28 | NA | TGTGCCAGCACCATACAGGGGGCGATTGGAAACACCATATATTTT | CASTIQGAIGNTIYF
TRBD1 | TRBJ2-7 | TRBV9 | NA | TGTGCCAGCAGCGCCGGGACAGGGACGTACGAGCAGTACTTC | CASSAGTGTYEQYF
NA | TRBJ2-3 | TRBV28 | NA | TGTGCCAGCAGTTTACGGGCGAATACGCAGTATTTT | CASSLRANTQYF
NA | TRBJ2-2 | TRBV27 | NA | TGTGCCAGCAGATTATTTACCACCACCGGGGAGCTGTTTTTT | CASRLFTTTGELFF
TRBD1 | TRBJ1-4 | TRBV4-3 | NA | TGCGCCAGCAGCCACGAGACAGGGGTTGGTGAAAAACTGTTTTTT | CASSHETGVGEKLFF
NA | TRBJ2-7 | TRBV5-8 | NA | TGTGCCAGCAGCCCCCGCTACGAGCAGTACTTC | CASSPRYEQYF
NA | TRBJ2-5 | TRBV4-3 | NA | TGCGCCAGCAGCCAAGATACCGGGGTGGAGACCCAGTACTTC | CASSQDTGVETQYF
NA | TRBJ2-7 | TRBV6-1 | NA | TGTGCCAGCAGTGAACTCATAGTCACCTGGGACGAGCAGTACTTC | CASSELIVTWDEQYF
NA | TRBJ2-7 | TRBV6-1 | NA | TGTGCCAGCCTAGGGGGGAACGAGCAGTACTTC | CASLGGNEQYF
NA | TRBJ2-3 | TRBV13 | NA | TGTGCCAGCAGCTCCCATCTTTTTGCGTCGCAGTATTTT | CASSSHLFASQYF
NA | TRBJ2-5 | TRBV2 | NA | TGTGCCAGCGTAAAAGAGACCCAGTACTTC | CASVKETQYF
NA | TRBJ2-6 | TRBV4-1 | NA | TGCGCCAGCAGTTGGACAGCTGGGGCCAACGTCCTGACTTTC | CASSWTAGANVLTF
NA | TRBJ2-3 | TRBV6-6 | NA | TGTGCCAGCAGTTACTCGCAGGCAGGGTCAGATACGCAGTATTTT | CASSYSQAGSDTQYF
TRBD1 | TRBJ2-5 | TRBV7-9 | NA | TGTGCCAGCAGCTTAAGGACAGGGAGTAAAGAGACCCAGTACTTC | CASSLRTGSKETQYF
TRBD1 | TRBJ1-2 | TRBV5-1 | NA | TGCGCCAGCTACACAGGGGACTATGGCTACACCTTC | CASYTGDYGYTF